Included here is one T cell receptor beta chain sequence, with context. This specimen belongs to a study of technical replicates of blood from a handful of donors. The germline V gene encodes CDR1 MNHEY and CDR2 SMNVEV (reference sequence). Trimming at V came to 2 bases and at J to 3 bases, leaving 8 bases not matched to a gene. This CDR3 region has 16 residues. Repertoires were generated with immunoSEQ multiplex PCR, while TCRdb's copy carries only in-frame clones and drops some. The table has some 70,000 clones, under 98% seen once; the top ten hold around 0.3%. Sequencing input: T cells isolated from PBMCs. The genes are TRBV27 and TRBJ2-7; 9 nucleotides align to TRBD2. This receptor was obtained from a human donor in good health. CDR3 protein: CASSLGPLAGVYEQYF. The CDR3 DNA follows: TGTGCCAGCAGTTTAGGTCCCTTAGCGGGAGTCTACGAGCAGTACTTC.